This is a list of T cell receptor beta chains from one sample in a study of T cells expressing NK-cell markers. TCRdb reprocessed the 5' RACE reads, with one entry per CDR3 protein and no DNA. This repertoire includes about 190,000 distinct CDR3 sequences. Sequenced sample: blood T cells: a sorted CD56 or NKG2C T cell subset, CD4+ or CD8+ T cells, or bulk PBMC T cells (not recorded which). The source is a man aged 18 to 69 in good health. Each CDR3 is given with its conserved first and last residue.

TRBJ2-7	TRBV28	19	CASSFPDRESGPAIYEQYF
TRBJ2-7	TRBV14	16	CASSQDGGGDRYEQYF
TRBJ1-5	TRBV28	17	CASSSTTSGTGNQPQHF
TRBJ1-4	TRBV14	16	CASSQDRAKKNEKLFF
TRBJ2-1	TRBV7-6	15	CASSFLAGAYNEQFF
TRBJ2-1	TRBV3-1	18	CASSLTQVLAGGHNEQFF
TRBJ1-5	TRBV12-3/TRBV12-4	14	CASNHGGGDQPQHF
TRBJ2-1	TRBV11-2	16	CASSWGADLFYNEQFF
TRBJ2-5	TRBV20-1	15	CSARDVSGAVETQYF
TRBJ1-4	TRBV6-1	12	CATGPRDEKLFF
TRBJ1-1	TRBV27	13	CASRLGGTTEAFF
TRBJ2-7	TRBV5-6	18	CASSPTRPDETGGYEQYF
TRBJ2-7	TRBV21-1	15	CASSKEKDRVYEQYF
TRBJ1-3	TRBV28	16	CASSFFSAGTGNTIYF
TRBJ1-2	TRBV9	13	CASSVGTGYGYTF
TRBJ1-1	TRBV4-1	15	CASSQGTGGHKEAFF